This record covers a single T cell receptor (beta chain). MiXCR, applied by TCRdb to the RT-PCR reads, yields one record per CDR3 protein. The sample lists more than 550,000 distinct CDR3 sequences; around 11% were seen once. The CDR3 has 15 amino acids. The germline gives CDR1 ENHRY, CDR2 SYGVKD. The V and J ends lost 7 bases and 8 bases, in that order; junction bases with no gene match: 12. These data originate in a study of response to subunit inactivated influenza vaccine. These data were also reused for a study on T cells expressing NK-cell markers. That publication notes: Making the TCR beta cDNA relied on 5'RACE template switching with UMIs.

The sequence came from a man aged 50 to 59 who received an inactivated influenza vaccine. V gene TRBV10-3 combines with J gene TRBJ2-1; 9 bases fit TRBD2. The sequences come from PBMCs from blood, collected on the day of vaccination. The CDR3 reads CAINGRLADRDEQFF. The CDR3 DNA reads as TGTGCCATCAATGGGAGACTAGCGGACCGGGATGAGCAGTTCTTC.